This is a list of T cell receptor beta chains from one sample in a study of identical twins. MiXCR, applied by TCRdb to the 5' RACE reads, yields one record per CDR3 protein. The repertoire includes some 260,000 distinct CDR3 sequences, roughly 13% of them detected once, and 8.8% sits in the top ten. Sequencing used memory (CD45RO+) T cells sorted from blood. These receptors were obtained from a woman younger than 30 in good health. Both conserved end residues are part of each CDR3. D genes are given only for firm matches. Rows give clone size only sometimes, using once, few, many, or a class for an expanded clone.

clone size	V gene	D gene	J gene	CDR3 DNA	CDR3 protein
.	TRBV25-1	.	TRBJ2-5	TGTGCCAGCAGTGACGCTAACTCAGAGACCCAGTACTTC	CASSDANSETQYF
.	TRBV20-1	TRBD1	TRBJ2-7	TGCAGTGCTAGAATGCACGGGACAGGGGGCTACGAGCAGTACTTC	CSARMHGTGGYEQYF
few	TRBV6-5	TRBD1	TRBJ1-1	TGTGCCAGCAGTTACTCTCTCGGGTTGCGGGACAGGGGAAAGGATGAAGCTTTCTTT	CASSYSLGLRDRGKDEAFF
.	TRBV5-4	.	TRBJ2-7	TGTGCCAGCAGCTCGGCGGAGGACGGAATTTACGAGCAGTACTTC	CASSSAEDGIYEQYF
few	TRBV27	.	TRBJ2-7	TGTGCCAGCAGTTTTTTCGGGACGGGTACATACGAGCAGTACTTC	CASSFFGTGTYEQYF
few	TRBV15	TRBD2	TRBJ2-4	TGTGCCACCAGCAGACCAGCGGGAGTAAACATTCAGTACTTC	CATSRPAGVNIQYF
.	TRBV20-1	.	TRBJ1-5	TGCAGTGCTAAATCCGGGGGCGCAGGCAATCAGCCCCAGCATTTT	CSAKSGGAGNQPQHF
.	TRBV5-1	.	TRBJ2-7	TGCGCCAGCAGCTTGACAGGGGAGGGCTACGAGCAGTACTTC	CASSLTGEGYEQYF
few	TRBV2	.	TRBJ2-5	TGTGCCGGAAAAGACAGGAACCAAGAGACCCAGTACTTC	CAGKDRNQETQYF
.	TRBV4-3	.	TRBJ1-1	TGCGCCAGCAGCCAAGATTCCGGGCGGGGCACTGAAGCTTTCTTT	CASSQDSGRGTEAFF
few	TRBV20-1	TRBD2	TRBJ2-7	TGCAGTGCTAGGTTTCCCGGACTAGCGGGAAACGAGCAGTACTTC	CSARFPGLAGNEQYF
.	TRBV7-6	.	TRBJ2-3	TGTGCCAGCAGCAAGGGACTCGTCGCAGATACGCAGTATTTT	CASSKGLVADTQYF
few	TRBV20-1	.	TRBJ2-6	TGCAGTGCTAGAGGAACTTCTGGGGCCAACGTCCTGACTTTC	CSARGTSGANVLTF
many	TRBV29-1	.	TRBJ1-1	TGCAGCGTTGAACAGGGGAACACTGAAGCTTTCTTT	CSVEQGNTEAFF
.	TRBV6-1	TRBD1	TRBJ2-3	TGTGCCAGCAGACCCCCTAGGACAGGACTGGGCTCCACAGATACGCAGTATTTT	CASRPPRTGLGSTDTQYF
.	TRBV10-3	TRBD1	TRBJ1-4	TGTGCCATCAGTGAGCGGACAGGGCTTAATGAAAAACTGTTTTTT	CAISERTGLNEKLFF
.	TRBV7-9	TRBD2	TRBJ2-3	TGTGCCAGCAGCACGACTAGCGCGATACCTATGCAGTATTTT	CASSTTSAIPMQYF
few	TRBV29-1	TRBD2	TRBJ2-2	TGCAGCGTTGGGTGGACTAGCGGGTCCGGGGAGCTGTTTTTT	CSVGWTSGSGELFF
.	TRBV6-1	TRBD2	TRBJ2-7	TGTGCCAGCGACCCTAGCGGGTCGTACTCCTACGAGCAGTACTTC	CASDPSGSYSYEQYF
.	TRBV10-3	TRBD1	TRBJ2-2	TGTGCCATCAGTGACTCCGGGACAGGGACGAACACCAGGGAGCTGTTTTTT	CAISDSGTGTNTRELFF
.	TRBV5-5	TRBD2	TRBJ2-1	TGTGCCAGCTCTCCAGGGGCTAGCGGGAGCGGCGAGCAGTTCTTC	CASSPGASGSGEQFF
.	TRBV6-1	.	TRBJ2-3	TGTGCCAGCAGGACCGCAGGGGCCGGCACAGATACGCAGTATTTT	CASRTAGAGTDTQYF
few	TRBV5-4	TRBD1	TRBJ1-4	TGTGCCAGCAGCACCGCAGGGGGGGCTAATGAAAAACTGTTTTTT	CASSTAGGANEKLFF
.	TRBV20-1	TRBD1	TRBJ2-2	TGCAGTGCCCCGGGACAGGGGTCCGGCGGGGAGCTGTTTTTT	CSAPGQGSGGELFF
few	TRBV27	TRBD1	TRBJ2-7	TGTGCCAGCAGCCCCGGACAGGGGACCTACTACGAGCAGTACTTC	CASSPGQGTYYEQYF
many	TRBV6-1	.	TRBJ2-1	TGTGCCAGCAGTGAACTCGGCGGATCCTACAATGAGCAGTTCTTC	CASSELGGSYNEQFF
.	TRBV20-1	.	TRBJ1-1	TGCAGTGCCCAGACAGTGAACACTGAAGCTTTCTTT	CSAQTVNTEAFF
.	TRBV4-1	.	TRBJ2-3	TGCGCCAGCAGCCAAGATTCGAACGGGGTGAATACGCAGTATTTT	CASSQDSNGVNTQYF
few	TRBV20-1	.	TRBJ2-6	TGCAGTGCTAGCGACGTGAGCTCTGGGGCCAACGTCCTGACTTTC	CSASDVSSGANVLTF
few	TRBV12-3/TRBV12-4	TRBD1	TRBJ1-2	TGTGCCAGCAGTTTAGCTGACAGGGCTGGGTATGGCTACACCTTC	CASSLADRAGYGYTF
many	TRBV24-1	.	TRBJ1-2	TGTGCCACCCCTATAGTCTGCTGCTATGGCTACACCTTC	CATPIVCCYGYTF
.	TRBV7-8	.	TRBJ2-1	TGTGCCAGCAGCGTAACCTACTTGGGCTCCTACAATGAGCAGTTCTTC	CASSVTYLGSYNEQFF
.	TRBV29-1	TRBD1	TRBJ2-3	TGCAGCGACCAGGACAGGGGGGGGGCCCGGACGCAGTATTTT	CSDQDRGGARTQYF
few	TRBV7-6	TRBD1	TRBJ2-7	TGTGCCAGCAGCCCCGGGACAGGGGGCCACTACGAGCAGTACTTC	CASSPGTGGHYEQYF
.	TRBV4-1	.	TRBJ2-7	TGCGCCAGCAGCCAAGAAGGGTCAGCTTTGTACGAGCAGTACTTC	CASSQEGSALYEQYF
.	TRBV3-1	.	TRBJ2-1	TGTGCCAGCAGCCAAGCCCTCCCCATCAAGGCAGGGTCGGGCAATGAGCAGTTCTTC	CASSQALPIKAGSGNEQFF
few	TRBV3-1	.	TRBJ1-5	TGTGCCAGCAGCCAAGACAGCCAAGGGCCCCAGCATTTT	CASSQDSQGPQHF
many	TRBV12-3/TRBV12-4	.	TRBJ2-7	TGTGCCAGCACTCGGGACGGGTACGAGCAGTACTTC	CASTRDGYEQYF
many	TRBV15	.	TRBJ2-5	TGTGCCACCAGCAGAGTAGGGGGACGGCAAGAGACCCAGTACTTC	CATSRVGGRQETQYF
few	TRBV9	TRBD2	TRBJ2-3	TGTGCCAGCAGCCCCATGGGAGCGGGGTTCCCCACAGATACGCAGTATTTT	CASSPMGAGFPTDTQYF
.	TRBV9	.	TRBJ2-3	TGTGCCAGCAGCGGACAGGAGGGGGATACGCAGTATTTT	CASSGQEGDTQYF
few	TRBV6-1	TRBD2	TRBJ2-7	TGTGCCAGCAGGCCCGGGCTAGCGGGGGTTTACGAGCAGTACTTC	CASRPGLAGVYEQYF
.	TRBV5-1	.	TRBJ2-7	TGCGCCAGCAAGTGGGGGAGCTCCTACGAGCAGTACTTC	CASKWGSSYEQYF
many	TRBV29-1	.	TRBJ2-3	TGCAGCGTTGAAGAAATAGGTAGCCGCACAGATACGCAGTATTTT	CSVEEIGSRTDTQYF
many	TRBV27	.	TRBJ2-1	TGTGCCAGTCGCCGGGGTTATGAGCAGTTCTTC	CASRRGYEQFF
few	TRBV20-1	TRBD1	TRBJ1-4	TGCAGTGCTCGACAGGGGTATAATGAAAAACTGTTTTTT	CSARQGYNEKLFF
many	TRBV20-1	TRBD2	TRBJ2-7	TGCAGTGCTATTCCAGGGACTAGCGGCTACGAGCAGTACTTC	CSAIPGTSGYEQYF
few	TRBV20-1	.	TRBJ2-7	TGCAGTGCTAGAGATCGTCGACTAGGCTCCTACGAGCAGTACTTC	CSARDRRLGSYEQYF
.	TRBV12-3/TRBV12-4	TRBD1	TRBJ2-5	TGTGCCAGCAGTTCAAAGGGGGCATGGGAGACCCAGTACTTC	CASSSKGAWETQYF